What follows is one TCR beta chain and its context. Its antigen is unidentified. The CDR3 regions of TCR beta were amplified from RNA transcripts. Researchers ran a first-round RT-PCR on the TCR CDR3 using the HTBI primer set. TCRdb reprocessed the multiplex PCR reads with MiXCR, giving one entry per CDR3 protein. The table includes roughly 500,000 distinct CDR3 sequences, 46% detected once. This specimen belongs to a study of T cells in Graves' hyperthyroidism and ophthalmopathy. Findings and caveats of the study: The blood repertoire included most of the expanded thyroid clonotypes above 0.001. Ophthalmopathy was identified by the model a median around 6.9 months ahead of onset.

Per germline, CDR1 SNHLY and CDR2 FYNNEI. Trimming took off 6 bases at V and 0 bases at J, with 12 bases between the two ends. This CDR3 is built from 15 residues. The study excluded patients with uncontrolled infection, other autoimmune disease, pregnancy or lactation. Clinical symptoms, serum thyroxine, TRAb, thyroid ultrasound and orbital computed tomography informed diagnoses. The sample consisted of peripheral blood or thyroid tissue (not recorded which). This TCR came from an adult woman with Graves' disease, either hyperthyroidism or ophthalmopathy (not recorded which). The chain has TRBV2 and TRBJ1-5; D uncertain. This CDR3 reads CASSSDGNSNQPQHF. The CDR3 DNA is TGTGCCAGCAGCTCGGACGGGAATAGCAATCAGCCCCAGCATTTT.